A single sample is the source of the 11 T cell receptor beta chains below, sequenced in a study of cytomegalovirus exposure and HLA in healthy donors. Primers: 60 Vbeta forward and 13 Jbeta reverse. The assay was immunoSEQ multiplex PCR, and TCRdb's table has in-frame clones only and misses some. The sample shows roughly 130,000 clones, 74% of them seen only once. Sequencing input: PBMCs. The receptors here all came from a woman aged 50 to 60 in good health and CMV-seropositive.

The gene calls are TRBV27 and TRBJ2-1; TRBD2 matches at 10 bases. Germline V gives CDR1 MNHEY, CDR2 SMNVEV (reference sequence). This CDR3 spans 15 amino acids. The trim removed 3 bases at V and 3 bases at J, leaving 2 bases unmatched. This CDR3 reads CASSFSGGNYNEQFF. CDR3 DNA sequence: TGTGCCAGCAGTTTTAGCGGGGGGAACTACAATGAGCAGTTCTTC.

This clone occurred a few times. The chain combines TRBV5-8 with TRBJ1-2, with TRBD1 identical over 7 bases. There are 13 residues in the CDR3. After removal of 3 bases from V and 4 bases from J, the junction contained 3 bases not matched to a gene. Germline-derived CDR1 and CDR2 are SGHTS and YDEGEE. CDR3 in DNA: TGTGCCAGCAGCTGGGACAGAATCTATGGCTACACCTTC. Protein: CASSWDRIYGYTF.

The CDR3, as DNA: TGTGCCAGCAGCCCCCGGACAGCCCAAGGGGCCCAGTACTTC. It encodes CASSPRTAQGAQYF. This chain joins TRBV7-2 and TRBJ2-5, with D possibly matching TRBD1 (6 bases). The CDR3 is 14 amino acids. V was clipped by 5 bases and J by 9 bases, with 19 bases between them. Germline-derived CDR1 and CDR2 are SGHTA and FQGNSA. Filled out from reference TRBV7-2 and TRBJ2-5, the complete variable domain reads GAGVSQSPSNKVTEKGKDVELRCDPISGHTALYWYRQSLGQGLEFLIYFQGNSAPDKSGLPSDRFSAERTGGSVSTLTIQRTQQEDSAVYLCASSPRTAQGAQYFGPGTRLLVL.

The chain joins TRBV19 to TRBJ1-1, with D possibly TRBD1 on 5 matching bases. The CDR3 runs to 19 residues. The ends were cut back, 6 bases at V and 1 base at J, with 27 bases in the middle. Germline V gene lookup returns CDR1 LNHDA and CDR2 SQIVND (reference sequence). CDR3: CASSIIILGGVLPNTEAFF. In DNA form, the CDR3 reads TGTGCCAGTAGCATCATAATTCTTGGGGGGGTTCTCCCGAACACTGAAGCTTTCTTT.

This clone was observed a few times. The chain employs TRBV7-9 and TRBJ1-4; 9 positions match TRBD1. V was pared by 4 bases and J by 8 bases, with 8 bases of the junction left unmatched. This CDR3 comprises 15 residues. Germline lookup yields CDR1 SEHNR and CDR2 FQNEAQ (reference sequence). The CDR3 spells CASSWGGQGGEKLFF. CDR3 in DNA: TGTGCCAGCAGCTGGGGGGGACAGGGTGGGGAAAAACTGTTTTTT.

The rearrangement uses TRBV5-6 and TRBJ2-5; 11 positions agree with TRBD1. The J call may be faulty, since TRBJ2-7 better matches the DNA end. Germline assignment: CDR1 SGHDT and CDR2 YYEEEE. CDR3 length equals 16 residues. DNA of the CDR3: TGTGCCAGCAGCCCTGGACAGGGGGCATTGGGCTACGAGCAGTACTTC. Translated, it gives CASSPGQGALGYEQYF.

The chain employs TRBV11-3 and TRBJ2-1; unclear D gene. Germline CDR1 is SGHNT and CDR2 is YENEEA. The CDR3 covers 13 residues. Trimming took off 3 bases at V and 6 bases at J, with 9 bases between the two ends. This chain's CDR3 is CASSFRRFNEQFF. In nucleotides, the CDR3 is TGTGCCAGCAGCTTCCGGCGGTTCAATGAGCAGTTCTTC.

The chain is built from TRBV28 and TRBJ1-3, with TRBD1 as a possible D gene (6 bases). The V end was cut by 2 bases, the J end by 0 bases, with 8 bases between. This CDR3 is 15 amino acids long. From germline, CDR1 is MDHEN and CDR2 SYDVKM. The chain's CDR3 is CASSLGDTSGNTIYF. The DNA of the CDR3 is TGTGCCAGCAGTTTAGGGGACACCTCTGGAAACACCATATATTTT.

V is TRBV27 and J is TRBJ1-4; 7 nucleotides match TRBD1. The CDR3 covers 15 residues. CDR1 is MNHEY and CDR2 is SMNVEV in the germline V gene (reference sequence). The V segment lost 6 bases and the J segment 5 bases; nucleotides outside the gene matches: 9. The CDR3 spells CASRDSGQSNEKLFF. The CDR3 DNA is TGTGCCAGCAGGGATTCGGGACAGTCGAATGAAAAACTGTTTTTT.

The chain has TRBV7-9 and TRBJ2-7; TRBD2 matches 7 bases. The J segment lost 6 bases and the V segment lost 5 bases, leaving 10 bases of the junction unmatched. CDR1 and CDR2 from the germline V gene are SEHNR and FQNEAQ (reference sequence). CDR3 length: 14 residues. CDR3 DNA: TGTGCCAGCAGCCCCGGGGGGACGGCGGGCGAGCAGTACTTC. Translating gives CASSPGGTAGEQYF.

This sequence joins TRBV7-8 and TRBJ2-5; D gene unclear. This CDR3 is built from 14 residues. V was cut by 1 base and J by 9 bases, with 15 bases left in between. The germline CDR1 and CDR2 sequences are SGHVS and FQNEAQ. This CDR3 is CASSLDQAPRPQYF. CDR3 sequence (DNA): TGTGCCAGCAGCTTAGACCAGGCGCCGAGACCCCAGTACTTC.